The 18 T cell receptor beta chains below come from one sample, sequenced in a study of shared clonotypes between healthy human individuals. The table came from immunoSEQ multiplex PCR; TCRdb's copy has only in-frame clones and leaves some out. The sample carries under 200,000 clones, around 93% recorded once. The sequenced sample was naive CD4+ T cells sorted from blood. Described subset: CD45RA+ positively selected. The receptors here all came from a woman aged 25 to 39 in good health.

The chain recombines TRBV7-8 with TRBJ2-7; 14 bases line up with TRBD2. The CDR3 has 15 amino acids. CDR1 is SGHVS, CDR2 FQNEAQ, per germline. J lost 7 bases, V lost 6 bases, and 8 bases had no gene match. The CDR3, as DNA: TGTGCCAGCAGGCGGACTAGCGGGAGGTCGAATGAGCAGTACTTC. This translates into CASRRTSGRSNEQYF.

The chain carries TRBV14 and TRBJ2-1; D ambiguous. The CDR3 length is 13 residues. The ends were cut back, 4 bases at V and 0 bases at J, with 4 bases in the middle. Germline V gene sequence: CDR1 SGHDN, CDR2 FVKESK. This CDR3 reads CASSLISYNEQFF. CDR3 nucleotide sequence: TGTGCCAGCAGCCTCATCTCCTACAATGAGCAGTTCTTC.

This sequence joins TRBV5-1 and TRBJ2-7, with 10 nucleotides matching TRBD1. In germline, CDR1 is SGHRS, CDR2 YFSETQ. The junction had 6 bases not matched to a gene; V was cut back by 4 bases and J by 2 bases. The CDR3 contains 15 residues. CDR3 in DNA: TGCGCCAGCAGCCGACAGGACAGGGGGACCTACGAGCAGTACTTC. It translates to CASSRQDRGTYEQYF.

CDR3 DNA sequence: TGTGCCAGCTCTGGGAGAGGGTCCGCCTCTGGGGCCAACGTCCTGACTTTC. It specifies CASSGRGSASGANVLTF. The rearrangement links TRBV2 to TRBJ2-6; possibly TRBD2 for D (5 bases). Germline CDR1 reads SNHLY; CDR2 reads FYNNEI. CDR3 length equals 17 residues. V lost 8 bases and J 0 bases, leaving 17 bases between the germline ends.

The chain uses TRBV18 and TRBJ2-5, with a weak D call TRBD1 (6 bases). V gave up 6 bases and J gave up 4 bases, with 9 bases separating them. CDR3 length: 12 residues. Germline V gene sequence: CDR1 KGHSH, CDR2 LQKENI. The chain's CDR3 is CASSGQLETQYF. The CDR3 coding sequence is TGTGCCAGCTCTGGACAGCTAGAGACCCAGTACTTC.

This clone was seen a single time. The V gene is TRBV14, the J gene TRBJ2-7, with a tentative D call TRBD2 (5 bases). The V gene lost 2 bases and the J gene lost 4 bases, with 6 bases spanning the gap. The CDR3 totals 12 residues. The germline V gene has CDR1 SGHDN and CDR2 FVKESK. The CDR3 loop is CASSQRLYEQYF. DNA for the CDR3: TGTGCCAGCAGCCAACGACTATACGAGCAGTACTTC.

This clone was seen more than once but under ten times. In DNA form, the CDR3 reads TGTGCCTGGAGTCGGACTAGCGGGGCCTACGAGCAGTACTTC. Encoded protein: CAWSRTSGAYEQYF. This chain uses TRBV30 with TRBJ2-7; TRBD2 agrees at 12 bases. Germline CDR1 is GTSNPN and CDR2 is SVGIG (reference sequence). The length of the CDR3 is 14 residues. Trimming at V came to 2 bases and at J to 2 bases, leaving 1 base not matched to a gene.

This sequence joins TRBV21-1 and TRBJ2-2; the tabulated D call, TRBD2, remains unverified against the DNA. TRBV21-1 is an annotated pseudogene. The CDR3 has 17 residues. CDR3 amino acids: CASSKVRTSGSTGELFF. The DNA of the CDR3 is TGTGCCAGCAGCAAAGTACGGACTAGCGGGAGTACCGGGGAGCTGTTTTTT.

This CDR3 reads CASSRISGVPTEAFF. Here the CDR3 DNA reads TGCGCCAGCAGCCGGATCTCAGGGGTCCCCACTGAAGCTTTCTTT. This chain links TRBV4-1 with TRBJ1-1, with D perhaps TRBD1 (6 bases). V was shortened by 4 bases and J by 4 bases, with 16 bases between the two germline ends. This CDR3 is built from 15 residues. Germline V gene sequence: CDR1 MGHRA, CDR2 YSYEKL.

The rearrangement uses TRBV28 and TRBJ1-6; 9 positions match TRBD1. Germline trimming cut 4 bases from V and 8 bases from J; bases unmatched to any gene: 9. The germline CDR1 and CDR2 sequences are MDHEN and SYDVKM. This CDR3 contains 16 residues. The CDR3 bases are TGTGCCAGCAGTTCACCGGGGACAGGGCCTCATTCACCCCTCCACTTT. Translating it yields CASSSPGTGPHSPLHF.

This rearrangement joins TRBV5-4 to TRBJ2-5; D possibly uses TRBD1 or TRBD2 (5 bases each). The closer fit of TRBJ2-7 to the DNA end suggests the J call may be wrong. The CDR3 extends over 13 amino acids. Germline CDR1 reads SGHNT; CDR2 reads YYREEE (reference sequence). CDR3 region: CASSFGTAYEQYF. The CDR3 nucleotides read TGTGCCAGCAGCTTCGGGACCGCCTACGAGCAGTACTTC.

V usage is TRBV18 and J usage is TRBJ1-2; D is undetermined. With 2 bases removed from V and 5 bases from J, the gap between germline ends came to 12 bases. CDR1 is KGHSH and CDR2 is LQKENI in the germline V gene. The CDR3 loop spans 14 amino acids. Written as DNA, the CDR3 is TGTGCCAGCTCACCAAGCGGTGTTGAATATGGCTACACCTTC. Encoded protein: CASSPSGVEYGYTF.

The table lists this clone with a count of one. CDR3 sequence reads: CASSSRWDRGYEQYF. The CDR3, as DNA: TGTGCCAGCAGCTCAAGGTGGGACAGGGGCTACGAGCAGTACTTC. The chain uses TRBV27 and TRBJ2-7; 10 nucleotides line up with TRBD1. CDR3 size: 15 residues. V was pared by 6 bases and J by 3 bases, with 8 bases of the junction left unmatched. The V gene's germline CDR1 is MNHEY and CDR2 SMNVEV (reference sequence).

This clone has a single count. This chain links TRBV7-2 with TRBJ2-5; 7 bases align to TRBD2. The end of the DNA is better explained by TRBJ2-7, so the J call may be wrong. There are 14 residues in the CDR3. CDR1 SGHTA and CDR2 FQGNSA come from the germline V gene. CDR3 loop: CASTRGGISYEQYF. The CDR3 DNA is TGTGCCAGCACCCGGGGAGGGATCTCCTACGAGCAGTACTTC.

The genes are TRBV15 and TRBJ2-7; 13 nucleotides align to TRBD2. This CDR3 is 16 amino acids long. Trimming removed 0 bases from V and 4 bases from J; junction bases left unmatched: 3. CDR1 and CDR2 (germline): LNHNV, YYDKDF (reference sequence). The CDR3 DNA reads TGTGCCACCAGCAGAGATGAGACTAGCGGGAGGTACGAGCAGTACTTC. It translates to CATSRDETSGRYEQYF.

This chain links TRBV7-8 with TRBJ2-5; 7 bases match TRBD1. The J call is in doubt because the DNA end fits TRBJ2-7 better. CDR3 length equals 15 residues. From germline, CDR1 is SGHVS and CDR2 FQNEAQ. The CDR3 bases are TGTGCCAGCAGCTCCGGACAGGTGATCTCCTACGAGCAGTACTTC. Translation: CASSSGQVISYEQYF.

The rearrangement uses TRBV6-5 and TRBJ1-1, with a possible D match to TRBD1 (5 bases). The CDR3 consists of 14 residues. V lost 6 bases, J lost 9 bases, and 20 bases lay in between. CDR1 and CDR2 (germline): MNHEY, SVGAGI. In DNA form, the CDR3 reads TGTGCCAGCAGCTCTAGGGGACCCCACAGGCAAGCTTTCTTT. Translation gives CASSSRGPHRQAFF.

The chain recombines TRBV18 with TRBJ2-1; TRBD2 matches 8 bases. The germline V gene encodes CDR1 KGHSH and CDR2 LQKENI. This CDR3 has 17 amino acids. Trimming cost V 3 bases and J 4 bases; bases outside gene matches: 11. The CDR3 sequence: CASSPRNSGTPYNEQFF. The CDR3 nucleotides are TGTGCCAGCTCACCCAGGAATAGCGGGACCCCATACAATGAGCAGTTCTTC.